The clone carrying this TCR beta chain was seen only once. Its antigen is still unknown. V was pared by 7 bases and J by 1 base, with 10 bases of the junction left unmatched. The CDR3 totals 16 residues. CDR1 is MNHEY and CDR2 is SMNVEV in the germline V gene (reference sequence). The entry originates in a study of chemoradiotherapy in HPV16-positive cancers. At the level of the study: Candidate HPV-specific T-cell clones and common TCR motifs came from functional assays in two HPV16-positive patients.

General study findings and limits: Candidate HPV-specific clones and E7-related TCR motifs grew in tumor during treatment. In HPV16-positive patients, HPV-responsive T-cell expansion tracked better recurrence-free survival.

The assay was immunoSEQ multiplex PCR, and TCRdb's table has in-frame clones only and misses some. The data contain some 4,900 clones, approximately 95% of them singletons. J is TRBJ2-3 and V is TRBV27; 8 bases match TRBD2. The sequence came from a human donor with HPV-associated anogenital cancer. The source was tumor tissue, collected from a patient who underwent chemoradiotherapy. The CDR3 bases are TGTGCCAGCAATTCGATCGGGACTAGAGGCACAGATACGCAGTATTTT. Residues: CASNSIGTRGTDTQYF.